This record looks at one T cell receptor (beta chain) sequence and its context. The record originates from a study of blood T cell repertoires in COVID-19. Turning to the study itself: The origin of the acute and convalescent COVID-19 samples was the United States, Italy and Spain. PBMCs, B-cell-depleted T cells, or T cells provided the cDNA or gDNA that made up the material.

Only in-frame clones appear in the TCRdb table, and some are missing; sequencing was by immunoSEQ multiplex PCR. Here the sample spans about 230,000 clones, less than 85% being singletons. The V gene's germline CDR1 is SGHNT and CDR2 YYREEE (reference sequence). Trimming left V 4 bases short and J 3 bases short, with 19 bases between. CDR3 size: 17 residues. Sequenced input: peripheral blood. The receptor was derived from a woman aged 70-85 years with active or convalescent COVID-19. The gene calls are TRBV5-4 and TRBJ2-2, with D maybe TRBD2 (6 bases). The CDR3 DNA sequence: TGTGCCAGCAGCCTGGCGCGCGGGGCAGGGTACACCGGGGAGCTGTTTTTT. Its protein is CASSLARGAGYTGELFF.